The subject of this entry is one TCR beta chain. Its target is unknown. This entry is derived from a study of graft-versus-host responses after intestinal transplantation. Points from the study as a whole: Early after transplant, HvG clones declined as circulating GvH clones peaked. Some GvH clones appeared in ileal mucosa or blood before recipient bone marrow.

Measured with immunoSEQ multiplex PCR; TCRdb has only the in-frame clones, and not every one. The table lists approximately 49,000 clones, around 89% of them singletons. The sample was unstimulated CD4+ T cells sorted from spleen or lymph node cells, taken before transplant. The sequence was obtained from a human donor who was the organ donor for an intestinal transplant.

The CDR3, as DNA: TGCGCCAGCAGCCCGTCTAGCGTCTTCTCCTACGAGCAGTACTTC. Its protein product is CASSPSSVFSYEQYF. The chain has TRBV4-3 and TRBJ2-5, with a weak D call TRBD2 (6 bases). The J call may not be correct, given that the DNA end is closer to TRBJ2-7. Germline values: CDR1 LGHNA, CDR2 YSLEER. The CDR3 is 15 residues long.